This T cell receptor beta chain was profiled in a study of tumor-infiltrating lymphocytes in primary liver carcinoma. Study-wide background: Donors had hepatocellular carcinoma or combined HCC and intrahepatic cholangiocarcinoma.

Co-extracted RNA and DNA came from roughly 21-30 mg of unsorted bulk tissue. Chronic HBV infection affected patients, none of whom had received treatment. The template, roughly 510 ng total RNA, yielded TCR beta cDNA made with a constant-region primer. A slightly modified ARM-PCR protocol with three nested multiplex PCR rounds produced these TCR beta libraries. Investigators reported that the first two PCR rounds, at about 9 cycles each, used TRBV1-TRBV30 forward primers with a C-beta reverse primer. TCRdb passed the multiplex PCR reads through MiXCR, listing each CDR3 protein once. The sample includes approximately 80,000 distinct CDR3 sequences, 69% of them seen just once. Concerning this clonotype itself: A much larger clone differs by one base, so this may be a read error.

Germline V gene sequence: CDR1 LGHNA, CDR2 YSLEER. The CDR3 totals 16 residues. The receptor was derived from a man aged 35 to 55 with primary liver carcinoma and hepatitis B virus infection. What was sequenced was tumor-adjacent normal liver tissue. This sequence joins TRBV4-3 and TRBJ2-1; D is unresolved. This CDR3 is CASNQDPYSEYNEQFF. CDR3 nucleotide sequence: TGCGCCAGCAACCAAGATCCCTACTCAGAATACAATGAGCAGTTCTTC.